The rows below give T cell receptor beta chains drawn from one sample of a study of shared clonotypes between healthy human individuals. Some clones are missing from TCRdb's copy, which holds only in-frame ones; the method was immunoSEQ multiplex PCR. The data contain about 2.2 million clones, around 93% of them singletons. Specimen: naive CD8+ T cells from PBMCs. The receptors were sampled from a man between 18 and 35 years old in good health. Some clones in this sample may be carry-over from other donors' samples. Each CDR3 is given with its conserved first and last residue. A D gene is named only where the DNA matches it firmly. Only some rows state a clone size, as once, few, many or a class for expanded clones.

v_call: TRBV10-3; clone_size: NA; d_call: NA; j_call: TRBJ1-1; cdr3_aa: CAISESIQASTEAFF; cdr3_nt: TGTGCCATCAGTGAGTCGATACAGGCCTCCACTGAAGCTTTCTTT
v_call: TRBV6-5; clone_size: NA; d_call: NA; j_call: TRBJ1-1; cdr3_aa: CASSSSPDQNTEAFF; cdr3_nt: TGTGCCAGCAGTTCCTCCCCGGACCAGAACACTGAAGCTTTCTTT
v_call: TRBV19; clone_size: NA; d_call: TRBD1; j_call: TRBJ2-7; cdr3_aa: CASSRDREGTWSEQYF; cdr3_nt: TGTGCCAGTAGTAGGGACAGGGAGGGTACCTGGAGCGAGCAGTACTTC
v_call: TRBV4-3; clone_size: NA; d_call: NA; j_call: TRBJ2-1; cdr3_aa: CASSQGVLGDEQFF; cdr3_nt: TGCGCCAGCAGCCAGGGTGTACTAGGGGATGAGCAGTTCTTC
v_call: TRBV19; clone_size: NA; d_call: TRBD1; j_call: TRBJ1-5; cdr3_aa: CASSIRAGDRYSNQPQHF; cdr3_nt: TGTGCCAGTAGTATCCGCGCCGGGGACAGATATAGCAATCAGCCCCAGCATTTT
v_call: TRBV28; clone_size: NA; d_call: NA; j_call: TRBJ1-5; cdr3_aa: CASSSFRLLGQDNQPQHF; cdr3_nt: TGTGCCAGCAGCTCCTTTAGGCTTTTGGGCCAGGACAATCAGCCCCAGCATTTT
v_call: TRBV9; clone_size: NA; d_call: NA; j_call: TRBJ2-7; cdr3_aa: CASSVGRSFNEQYF; cdr3_nt: TGTGCCAGCAGCGTAGGCCGCAGTTTTAACGAGCAGTACTTC
v_call: TRBV27; clone_size: NA; d_call: TRBD1; j_call: TRBJ2-7; cdr3_aa: CASSLSGTAYEQYF; cdr3_nt: TGTGCCAGCAGTCTATCTGGGACAGCCTACGAGCAGTACTTC
v_call: TRBV7-9; clone_size: NA; d_call: TRBD2; j_call: TRBJ2-7; cdr3_aa: CASSLDGRSEQYF; cdr3_nt: TGTGCCAGCAGCTTGGACGGGAGGAGCGAGCAGTACTTC
v_call: TRBV7-8; clone_size: NA; d_call: TRBD2; j_call: TRBJ2-1; cdr3_aa: CASSLGLGGGSMYNEQFF; cdr3_nt: TGTGCCAGCAGCTTAGGACTGGGCGGCGGGAGTATGTACAATGAGCAGTTCTTC
v_call: TRBV7-6; clone_size: once; d_call: NA; j_call: TRBJ1-5; cdr3_aa: CASSLIENQPQHF; cdr3_nt: TGTGCCAGCAGCTTGATCGAGAATCAGCCCCAGCATTTT
v_call: TRBV4-3; clone_size: NA; d_call: TRBD1; j_call: TRBJ1-4; cdr3_aa: CASSQDDREGEKLFF; cdr3_nt: TGCGCCAGCAGCCAAGATGACAGGGAGGGTGAAAAACTGTTTTTT
v_call: TRBV27; clone_size: NA; d_call: NA; j_call: TRBJ2-7; cdr3_aa: CASSSGLSLYEQYF; cdr3_nt: TGTGCCAGCAGTTCGGGACTCTCACTCTACGAGCAGTACTTC
v_call: TRBV27; clone_size: NA; d_call: TRBD1; j_call: TRBJ2-5; cdr3_aa: CASAAQTGGVGETQYF; cdr3_nt: TGTGCCAGCGCGGCCCAGACAGGGGGCGTAGGAGAGACCCAGTACTTC
v_call: TRBV29-1; clone_size: once; d_call: NA; j_call: TRBJ2-1; cdr3_aa: CSVESPGVTYNEQFF; cdr3_nt: TGCAGCGTTGAATCCCCCGGGGTAACCTACAATGAGCAGTTCTTC
v_call: TRBV28; clone_size: NA; d_call: TRBD1; j_call: TRBJ2-1; cdr3_aa: CASSLWTGRNEQFF; cdr3_nt: TGTGCCAGCAGTTTATGGACAGGGCGGAATGAGCAGTTCTTC
v_call: TRBV28; clone_size: NA; d_call: NA; j_call: TRBJ2-7; cdr3_aa: CASSYVRVYEQYF; cdr3_nt: TGTGCCAGCAGTTACGTCCGGGTCTACGAGCAGTACTTC
v_call: TRBV7-9; clone_size: NA; d_call: NA; j_call: TRBJ1-2; cdr3_aa: CASTHPGGAGGYTF; cdr3_nt: TGTGCCAGCACCCACCCCGGGGGGGCTGGAGGCTACACCTTC
v_call: TRBV15; clone_size: NA; d_call: NA; j_call: TRBJ1-1; cdr3_aa: CATSRDTAEAFF; cdr3_nt: TGTGCCACCAGCAGAGACACGGCTGAAGCTTTCTTT
v_call: TRBV30; clone_size: few; d_call: TRBD1; j_call: TRBJ1-5; cdr3_aa: CALSDRGGQPQHF; cdr3_nt: TGTGCCCTAAGTGACAGGGGCGGTCAGCCCCAGCATTTT
v_call: TRBV11-2; clone_size: NA; d_call: NA; j_call: TRBJ2-2; cdr3_aa: CASSLGAWTAAGELFF; cdr3_nt: TGTGCCAGCAGCTTAGGGGCATGGACAGCGGCCGGGGAGCTGTTTTTT
v_call: TRBV10-3; clone_size: few; d_call: NA; j_call: TRBJ1-5; cdr3_aa: CAISTESNQPQHF; cdr3_nt: TGTGCCATCTCAACGGAGAGCAATCAGCCCCAGCATTTT